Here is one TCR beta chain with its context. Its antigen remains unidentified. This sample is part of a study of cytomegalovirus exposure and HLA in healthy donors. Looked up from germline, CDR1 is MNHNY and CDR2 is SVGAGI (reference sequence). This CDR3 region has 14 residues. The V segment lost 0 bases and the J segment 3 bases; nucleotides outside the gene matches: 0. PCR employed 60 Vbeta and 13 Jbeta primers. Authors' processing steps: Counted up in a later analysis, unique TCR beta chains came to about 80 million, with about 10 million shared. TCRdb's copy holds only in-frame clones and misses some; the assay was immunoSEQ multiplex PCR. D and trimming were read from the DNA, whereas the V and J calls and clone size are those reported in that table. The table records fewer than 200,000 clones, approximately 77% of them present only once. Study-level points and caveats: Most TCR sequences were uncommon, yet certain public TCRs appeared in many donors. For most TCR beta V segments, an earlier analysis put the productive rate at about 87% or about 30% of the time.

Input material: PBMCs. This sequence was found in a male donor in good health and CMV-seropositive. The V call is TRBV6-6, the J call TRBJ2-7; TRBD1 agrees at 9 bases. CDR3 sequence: CASSYSTGGYEQYF. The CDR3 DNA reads TGTGCCAGCAGTTACTCGACAGGGGGCTACGAGCAGTACTTC.